Following are 23 T cell receptor beta chains from one sample sequenced in a study of a mutant IDH1 vaccine in newly diagnosed glioma. No antigen is known for these receptors. Time point described: week 47, end of study. A 20-mer mutant IDH1 peptide at 300 ug was injected subcutaneously with topical imiquimod. The assay was immunoSEQ multiplex PCR, and TCRdb's table has in-frame clones only and misses some. The sample has tens of thousands of clones, approximately 75% seen once. The sample in question was PBMCs, obtained from a glioma patient whose treatment included an IDH1 peptide vaccine. These receptors came from a man over 45 with glioma.

The rearrangement uses TRBV29-1 and TRBJ1-1; D ambiguous. Germline loops: CDR1 SQVTM, CDR2 ANQGSEA. Trimming took 6 bases from V and 1 from J, leaving 12 bases between them. The CDR3 spans 13 residues. CDR3 sequence: CSVQGHPNTEAFF. The CDR3 nucleotides read TGCAGCGTCCAAGGGCACCCGAACACTGAAGCTTTCTTT.

The rearrangement uses TRBV7-2 and TRBJ1-6; D uncertain. CDR1 is SGHTA, CDR2 FQGNSA, per germline. Trimming removed 0 bases at V and 7 bases at J, with 13 bases between. This CDR3 contains 16 residues. The CDR3 protein is CASSLARGRRNSPLHF. CDR3 DNA sequence: TGTGCCAGCAGCTTAGCAAGAGGCAGAAGAAATTCACCCCTCCACTTT. Together with reference TRBV7-2 and TRBJ1-6, the CDR3 gives the full variable domain: GAGVSQSPSNKVTEKGKDVELRCDPISGHTALYWYRQSLGQGLEFLIYFQGNSAPDKSGLPSDRFSAERTGGSVSTLTIQRTQQEDSAVYLCASSLARGRRNSPLHFGNGTRLTVT.

V gene TRBV5-1 combines with J gene TRBJ2-5, with 13 bases that match TRBD2. The CDR3 extends over 17 amino acids. V shed 4 bases and J 5 bases; nucleotides not matched to a gene: 11. CDR1 is SGHRS, CDR2 YFSETQ, per germline. The CDR3: CASSPTSGGAMDETQYF. Written as DNA, the CDR3 is TGCGCCAGCAGCCCAACTAGCGGGGGGGCGATGGATGAGACCCAGTACTTC.

The rearrangement uses TRBV7-2 and TRBJ1-1; D gene ambiguous. V dropped 5 bases and J dropped 10 bases, with 14 bases sitting between them. Germline CDR1 reads SGHTA; CDR2 reads FQGNSA. The CDR3 extends over 12 amino acids. CDR3 residues: CASSRTAGPAFF. For the CDR3, the DNA is TGTGCCAGCAGCCGAACCGCTGGTCCAGCTTTCTTT.

The chain employs TRBV5-8 and TRBJ1-2, with D possibly being TRBD1 (5 bases). Germline CDR1 is SGHTS and CDR2 is YDEGEE. Trimming shortened V by 4 bases and J by 4 bases, and 14 bases separated the two germline ends. The CDR3 totals 14 residues. In DNA, the CDR3 is TGTGCCAGCAGCCCCCCCCGGGGACTCTATGGCTACACCTTC. It is translated as CASSPPRGLYGYTF. Together with reference TRBV5-8 and TRBJ1-2, the CDR3 gives the full variable domain: EAGVTQSPTHLIKTRGQQATLRCSPISGHTSVYWYQQALGLGLQFLLWYDEGEERNRGNFPPRFSGRQFPNYSSELNVNALELEDSALYLCASSPPRGLYGYTFGSGTRLTVV.

The rearrangement uses TRBV27 and TRBJ2-7, with 7 bases that match TRBD1. The CDR3 loop spans 16 amino acids. V was clipped by 3 bases and J by 3 bases; unmatched bases: 11. Germline CDR1 is MNHEY and CDR2 is SMNVEV (reference sequence). CDR3: CASSLFPGQLIYEQYF. The DNA of the CDR3 is TGTGCCAGCAGTTTGTTCCCGGGACAGCTAATCTACGAGCAGTACTTC.

This clone has just a few counts. V usage is TRBV9 and J usage is TRBJ2-1; D is unresolved. The length of the CDR3 is 14 residues. The germline gives CDR1 SGDLS, CDR2 YYNGEE. Between the trimmed V and J ends, which lost 3 bases and 13 bases, there was a span of 20 bases. The CDR3 bases are TGTGCCAGCAGCGACCTAGTGGGCGACTGGAAACAGTTCTTC. Amino acids: CASSDLVGDWKQFF.

V is TRBV27 and J is TRBJ2-6; maybe TRBD1 (6 bases). The CDR3 has 15 amino acids. V shed 5 bases and J shed 0 bases, with 8 bases lying between them. Germline loops: CDR1 MNHEY, CDR2 SMNVEV (reference sequence). For the CDR3, the DNA is TGTGCCAGCAGTCCCAGGGGCTCTGGGGCCAACGTCCTGACTTTC. This translates into CASSPRGSGANVLTF.

The rearrangement joins TRBV6-6 to TRBJ2-7, with D maybe TRBD1 (5 bases). This CDR3 has 14 amino acids. V was clipped by 7 bases and J by 4 bases, with 17 bases between them. The germline V gene encodes CDR1 MNHNY and CDR2 SVGAGI (reference sequence). The CDR3 DNA reads as TGTGCCAGCACCCCGCGGCAGGGTGAATACGAGCAGTACTTC. Its translation: CASTPRQGEYEQYF.

This clone was seen a single time. The genes are TRBV9 and TRBJ2-7; D possibly corresponds to TRBD1 (7 bases). The CDR3 is 13 amino acids. Trimming pared 3 bases from V and 6 bases from J, leaving 13 bases between. The germline CDR1 and CDR2 sequences are SGDLS and YYNGEE. The chain's CDR3 is CASSAEGAGEQYF. Written as DNA, the CDR3 is TGTGCCAGCAGCGCGGAGGGGGCCGGCGAGCAGTACTTC.

J is TRBJ2-5 and V is TRBV9; TRBD2 matches at 8 bases. Germline-derived CDR1 and CDR2 are SGDLS and YYNGEE. V lost 0 bases to trimming and J lost 2 bases; unmatched junction nucleotides: 3. CDR3 length equals 15 residues. The CDR3 sequence is CASSVAGGPQETQYF. In DNA form, the CDR3 reads TGTGCCAGCAGCGTAGCGGGGGGGCCTCAAGAGACCCAGTACTTC.

The chain combines TRBV5-1 with TRBJ1-2; TRBD1 agrees at 7 bases. There are 15 residues in the CDR3. V trimming: 6 bases; J trimming: 2 bases; junction bases outside the gene matches: 10. Germline-derived CDR1 and CDR2 are SGHRS and YFSETQ. This CDR3 is CASTPDRAINYGYTF. CDR3 bases: TGCGCCAGCACCCCCGACAGGGCCATAAACTATGGCTACACCTTC.

CDR3 sequence: CASSVRTSGVYEQYF. The CDR3 DNA sequence: TGTGCCAGCAGTGTTCGGACTAGCGGGGTTTACGAGCAGTACTTC. The rearrangement links TRBV6-1 to TRBJ2-7, with 12 nucleotides matching TRBD2. Germline assignment: CDR1 MNHNS and CDR2 SASEGT. The V segment lost 4 bases and the J segment 4 bases; nucleotides outside the gene matches: 5. This CDR3 is 15 amino acids long.

V gene TRBV29-1 combines with J gene TRBJ1-2; the D gene is possibly TRBD1 (5 bases). V dropped 7 bases and J dropped 8 bases, with 14 bases sitting between them. CDR1 and CDR2 from the germline V gene are SQVTM and ANQGSEA. This CDR3 has 11 amino acids. The CDR3 reads CSAPRDDGYTF. CDR3 nucleotide sequence: TGCAGCGCCCCCCGGGACGACGGCTACACCTTC. Supplemented by reference TRBV29-1 and TRBJ1-2, the full variable domain reads SAVISQKPSRDICQRGTSLTIQCQVDSQVTMMFWYRQQPGQSLTLIATANQGSEATYESGFVIDKFPISRPNLTFSTLTVSNMSPEDSSIYLCSAPRDDGYTFGSGTRLTVV.

This clone showed up just once. The V gene is TRBV9, the J gene TRBJ1-4; TRBD1 matches 8 bases. The trim removed 10 bases at V and 7 bases at J, leaving 3 bases unmatched. The CDR3 has 11 amino acids. Germline lookup yields CDR1 SGDLS and CDR2 YYNGEE. CDR3 region: CADTGGEKLFF. The CDR3 DNA is TGTGCCGACACAGGGGGTGAAAAACTGTTTTTT.

This clone was seen a single time. The chain combines TRBV6-1 with TRBJ1-5; possibly TRBD1 for D (5 bases). Trimming took off 3 bases at V and 4 bases at J, with 13 bases between the two ends. This CDR3 is built from 15 residues. Germline values: CDR1 MNHNS, CDR2 SASEGT. The CDR3 DNA reads as TGTGCCAGCAGTGAGCCAATCGAGGGGAATCAGCCCCAGCATTTT. It encodes CASSEPIEGNQPQHF.

The J gene is TRBJ2-3, the V gene TRBV27, with D uncertain. The germline V gene has CDR1 MNHEY and CDR2 SMNVEV (reference sequence). The CDR3 has 13 residues. Trimming stripped 3 bases from V and 6 bases from J, with 10 bases between. The CDR3, as DNA: TGTGCCAGCAGTTTCCGAAGGGTCGATACGCAGTATTTT. Protein: CASSFRRVDTQYF.

The chain couples TRBV10-3 to TRBJ2-1; D possibly corresponds to TRBD1 (6 bases). Germline V gives CDR1 ENHRY, CDR2 SYGVKD. This CDR3 comprises 15 residues. The V and J ends lost 0 bases and 7 bases respectively, with 13 bases between them. CDR3 sequence reads: CAISESGQDVNEQFF. The CDR3 DNA follows: TGTGCCATCAGTGAGTCGGGACAAGACGTTAATGAGCAGTTCTTC.

This clone was picked up one time. V usage is TRBV5-4 and J usage is TRBJ1-2; TRBD1 is a possible D gene (5 bases). The V end was cut by 0 bases, the J end by 3 bases, with 9 bases between. The CDR3 has 14 residues. CDR1 and CDR2 (germline): SGHNT, YYREEE (reference sequence). DNA for the CDR3: TGTGCCAGCAGCTTGGAAGGGGCTTACTATGGCTACACCTTC. Protein: CASSLEGAYYGYTF.

This rearrangement joins TRBV29-1 to TRBJ2-3; 12 positions agree with TRBD2. CDR1 SQVTM and CDR2 ANQGSEA come from the germline V gene. The CDR3 is 18 amino acids. Trimming cost V 4 bases and J 2 bases; bases outside gene matches: 13. CDR3 coding DNA: TGCAGCGTTGTTTTAGTCTCGACTAGCGGGGGTTTCACAGATACGCAGTATTTT. Translation: CSVVLVSTSGGFTDTQYF.

To note about this clone: Additional DNA sequences in this sample encode the identical CDR3. This rearrangement joins TRBV27 to TRBJ1-5; no definite D call. The CDR3 consists of 13 residues. Trimming removed 2 bases at V and 0 bases at J, with 2 bases between. Germline V gene sequence: CDR1 MNHEY, CDR2 SMNVEV (reference sequence). The CDR3 DNA sequence: TGTGCCAGCAGTTTAAGTAGCAATCAGCCCCAGCATTTT. Its translation is CASSLSSNQPQHF.

In this sample, this clone turned up once. The chain couples TRBV5-1 to TRBJ2-1; no definite D call. The CDR3 is made up of 13 amino acids. Trimming took off 7 bases at V and 7 bases at J, with 15 bases between the two ends. The germline V gene encodes CDR1 SGHRS and CDR2 YFSETQ. The CDR3 here is CASGPYGDNEQFF. DNA of the CDR3: TGCGCCAGCGGGCCATATGGGGATAATGAGCAGTTCTTC.

The chain combines TRBV15 with TRBJ1-5; possible D gene TRBD1, 6 bases. Germline loops: CDR1 LNHNV, CDR2 YYDKDF (reference sequence). The CDR3 is 16 amino acids. V gave up 7 bases and J gave up 6 bases, with 22 bases separating them. The CDR3 here is CATTQGSRGESQPQHF. The CDR3 region has the DNA TGTGCCACCACCCAGGGGAGCAGGGGCGAAAGTCAGCCCCAGCATTTT.